This record covers a single T cell receptor (beta chain). The antigen remains unidentified. The data were taken from a study of monozygotic twins with inflammatory bowel disease. Findings of the study overall: By inverse Simpson index, TCRbeta diversity was lower in IBD patients than in healthy co-twins.

The germline V gene has CDR1 MNHNS and CDR2 SASEGT. CDR3 length: 14 residues. UMIs bearing a 6-nucleotide sample barcode were added through template switching. Both TCRalpha and TCRbeta cDNA were subjected to two nested PCRs lasting roughly 15 and 9 cycles. Using the 5' RACE reads, TCRdb records one entry per CDR3 protein without DNA. This repertoire includes over 130,000 distinct CDR3 sequences. Material for sequencing was blood. This receptor was taken from a human donor with ulcerative colitis or Crohn's disease, or a healthy co-twin of an affected twin (not recorded which). The chain uses TRBV6-1 and TRBJ1-2; TCRdb's D gene call, TRBD1, goes unchecked for lack of DNA. The CDR3 spells CASSKPGPGGGYTF.